These 18 T cell receptor beta chains were all obtained from the same sample, sequenced in a study of identical twins (dated by TCRdb to about 2016). Libraries were constructed by 5' RACE. The instrument was an Illumina HiSeq 2000. TCRdb redid the processing of the public reads, applying fastp at Q25 and MiXCR, and retained in-frame beta chains. Rows with one shared CDR3 protein collapse into an entry with the most common genes and DNA. The sample table holds 450,000 or so distinct CDR3 sequences, of which 20% to 25% were seen once. The ten largest clones represent about 3% of the sample. Another study also made use of these data, one on T cells expressing NK-cell markers.

Source material: CD4+ T cells sorted from blood. All receptors derive from a woman in her late teens or twenties in good health.

There are a few counts of this clonotype. The chain has TRBV5-1 and TRBJ2-1, with no clear D. Between the trimmed V and J ends, which lost 0 bases and 3 bases, there was a span of 22 bases. The CDR3 is 19 residues long. Per germline, CDR1 SGHRS and CDR2 YFSETQ. CDR3 sequence: CASSLVYAPPEPFYNEQFF. In DNA, the CDR3 is TGCGCCAGCAGCTTGGTATATGCCCCACCGGAACCCTTCTACAATGAGCAGTTCTTC.

This chain links TRBV7-2 with TRBJ2-5; D ambiguous. The CDR3 is 11 amino acids. The germline gives CDR1 SGHTA, CDR2 FQGNSA. V dropped 6 bases and J dropped 4 bases, with 6 bases sitting between them. In DNA, the CDR3 is TGTGCCAGCAGTATGACAGAGACCCAGTACTTC. Its protein product is CASSMTETQYF. Full variable domain (outside the CDR3, taken from reference TRBV7-2 and TRBJ2-5): GAGVSQSPSNKVTEKGKDVELRCDPISGHTALYWYRQSLGQGLEFLIYFQGNSAPDKSGLPSDRFSAERTGGSVSTLTIQRTQQEDSAVYLCASSMTETQYFGPGTRLLVL.

This clonotype has more than one count but fewer than ten. J is TRBJ2-5 and V is TRBV6-5; 9 bases line up with TRBD2. The CDR3 runs to 16 residues. The V and J ends lost 4 bases and 4 bases, in that order; junction bases with no gene match: 10. Germline CDR1 and CDR2: MNHEY and SVGAGI. The CDR3 DNA follows: TGTGCCAGCAGTTGGATAAGCGGGGGGTCCGGAGAGACCCAGTACTTC. Translation gives CASSWISGGSGETQYF.

There are a few counts of this clonotype. V and J are TRBV14 and TRBJ2-7; tentative D call: TRBD2 (5 bases). Germline V gene data show CDR1 as SGHDN and CDR2 as FVKESK. The ends were cut back, 1 base at V and 7 bases at J, with 8 bases in the middle. This CDR3 region has 12 residues. The CDR3 loop reads CASSQVSGEQYF. DNA of the CDR3: TGTGCCAGCAGCCAAGTCTCGGGGGAGCAGTACTTC.

This clonotype has only a few counts. The chain employs TRBV9 and TRBJ2-3; 7 bases are a match to TRBD2. The CDR3 runs 14 residues. Per germline, CDR1 SGDLS and CDR2 YYNGEE. V was clipped by 3 bases and J by 4 bases; unmatched bases: 5. CDR3 in amino acids: CASSETLAPDTQYF. Written as DNA, the CDR3 is TGTGCCAGCAGCGAAACACTAGCGCCAGATACGCAGTATTTT.

This clonotype was picked up a small number of times. The V call is TRBV6-1, the J call TRBJ1-2; perhaps TRBD1 as D (5 bases). Trimming took off 5 bases at V and 3 bases at J, with 10 bases between the two ends. Germline V gives CDR1 MNHNS, CDR2 SASEGT. The CDR3 has 13 residues. The CDR3: CASSLLTDYGYTF. The DNA of the CDR3 is TGTGCCAGCAGTCTATTGACAGACTATGGCTACACCTTC.

The V call is TRBV10-3, the J call TRBJ1-2; perhaps TRBD1 as D (5 bases). The CDR3 contains 13 residues. Trimming left V 7 bases short and J 2 bases short, with 11 bases between. Germline CDR1 ENHRY, CDR2 SYGVKD. CDR3 sequence: CAITLGGNYGYTF. CDR3 bases: TGTGCCATCACCTTGGGGGGGAACTATGGCTACACCTTC.

The V gene is TRBV20-1, the J gene TRBJ2-1; TRBD2 matches 7 bases. The CDR3 spans 13 residues. Germline V lookup: CDR1 DFQATT, CDR2 SNEGSKA (reference sequence). The ends lost 7 bases at V and 6 bases at J; junction bases unmatched: 9. The CDR3 DNA reads as TGCAGTGGCCAGGGAGGGTTTCTCAATGAGCAGTTCTTC. This translates into CSGQGGFLNEQFF.

This chain joins TRBV20-1 and TRBJ1-1; possibly TRBD1 for D (6 bases). The CDR3 has 13 amino acids. The germline V gene has CDR1 DFQATT and CDR2 SNEGSKA (reference sequence). V was shortened by 6 bases and J by 1 base, with 12 bases between the two germline ends. Here the CDR3 DNA reads TGCAGTGCGAGCTCGACAGGGAACACTGAAGCTTTCTTT. Its translation: CSASSTGNTEAFF.

The chain links TRBV15 to TRBJ2-5, with TRBD2 matching 7 bases. The CDR3 totals 16 residues. Trimming cost V 0 bases and J 3 bases; bases outside gene matches: 7. CDR1 is LNHNV and CDR2 is YYDKDF in the germline V gene (reference sequence). CDR3 amino acids: CATSRDMTGGKETQYF. The CDR3 DNA reads TGTGCCACCAGCAGAGATATGACGGGAGGAAAAGAGACCCAGTACTTC. Full variable domain (rest looked up from reference TRBV15 and TRBJ2-5): DAMVIQNPRYQVTQFGKPVTLSCSQTLNHNVMYWYQQKSSQAPKLLFHYYDKDFNNEADTPDNFQSRRPNTSFCFLDIRSPGLGDTAMYLCATSRDMTGGKETQYFGPGTRLLVL.

V is TRBV20-1 and J is TRBJ1-2; TRBD1 matches 8 bases. The germline V gene has CDR1 DFQATT and CDR2 SNEGSKA (reference sequence). With V trimmed by 0 bases and J by 8 bases, 11 bases remained unmatched. The CDR3 runs to 15 residues. The CDR3 coding sequence is TGCAGTGCTAGAGATAGGACAGGGTCGTTTCGAGGCTACACCTTC. It yields the protein CSARDRTGSFRGYTF.

This chain links TRBV7-6 with TRBJ2-1, with D unclear. The V gene lost 5 bases and the J gene lost 3 bases, with 11 bases spanning the gap. The germline CDR1 and CDR2 sequences are SGHVS and FNYEAQ. The CDR3 has 14 residues. The CDR3 DNA reads TGTGCCAGCAGCACCTCGAACCTCTACAATGAGCAGTTCTTC. The encoded protein is CASSTSNLYNEQFF. Filled out from reference TRBV7-6 and TRBJ2-1, the complete variable domain reads GAGVSQSPRYKVTKRGQDVALRCDPISGHVSLYWYRQALGQGPEFLTYFNYEAQQDKSGLPNDRFSAERPEGSISTLTIQRTEQRDSAMYRCASSTSNLYNEQFFGPGTRLTVL.

The chain joins TRBV5-5 to TRBJ2-2; D ambiguous. V gave up 8 bases and J gave up 5 bases, with 10 bases separating them. The CDR3 runs 12 residues. Germline V gene lookup returns CDR1 SGHKS and CDR2 YYEKEE (reference sequence). CDR3 protein: CARSPGTGELFF. The DNA for the CDR3 is TGTGCCAGGAGCCCCGGGACCGGGGAGCTGTTTTTT.

This chain links TRBV10-2 with TRBJ1-5; D not resolved. V was pared by 5 bases and J by 6 bases, with 14 bases between. CDR1 and CDR2 from the germline V gene are WSHSY and SAAADI. The CDR3 is made up of 14 amino acids. The CDR3 loop is CASSSHLWGQPQHF. Written as DNA, the CDR3 is TGCGCCAGCAGTTCCCACCTTTGGGGTCAGCCCCAGCATTTT.

The chain is built from TRBV5-1 and TRBJ1-5, with D hard to call. V was clipped by 3 bases and J by 5 bases, with 12 bases between them. The CDR3 totals 14 residues. Looked up from germline, CDR1 is SGHRS and CDR2 is YFSETQ. This CDR3 reads CASSSRGGDQPQHF. For the CDR3, the DNA is TGCGCCAGCAGCTCCAGAGGAGGCGATCAGCCCCAGCATTTT.

The chain recombines TRBV21-1 with TRBJ2-1; whether TRBD1, the table's D call, matches the DNA was not checked. TRBV21-1 is tagged as a pseudogene. This CDR3 has 18 residues. The CDR3 here is CASSKESRRLPLYNEQFF. For the CDR3, the DNA is TGTGCCAGCAGCAAAGAGTCGCGGCGCCTACCCCTATACAATGAGCAGTTCTTC.

The sample holds a few counts of this clonotype. The rearrangement links TRBV7-2 to TRBJ2-7, with TRBD2 matching over 7 bases. The junction had 9 bases not matched to a gene; V was cut back by 3 bases and J by 4 bases. The length of the CDR3 is 15 residues. Looked up from germline, CDR1 is SGHTA and CDR2 is FQGNSA. The CDR3 spells CASSLLLAGVYEQYF. The DNA of the CDR3 is TGTGCCAGCAGCTTGTTATTAGCGGGTGTGTACGAGCAGTACTTC.

The chain joins TRBV20-1 to TRBJ2-7; 12 nucleotides match TRBD2. This CDR3 spans 19 amino acids. J lost 3 bases, V lost 3 bases, and 18 bases had no gene match. Germline CDR1 reads DFQATT; CDR2 reads SNEGSKA (reference sequence). The CDR3: CSASAVGRASGGAGYEQYF. The CDR3, as DNA: TGCAGTGCTAGTGCTGTCGGGCGGGCTAGCGGGGGGGCTGGCTACGAGCAGTACTTC.